The T cell receptor beta chain under discussion was sequenced for a study of spatial heterogeneity in lung cancer. For the study at large: Sequences of the beta chain were consistently detected in greater numbers than alpha-chain sequences.

In the case of this clonotype: The antigen is not known.

Study-level results: Detection of ubiquitous tumor TCRs in blood was higher at resection than follow-up.

The CDR3 consists of 18 residues. The germline V gene has CDR1 DFQATT and CDR2 SNEGSKA (reference sequence). V gave up 3 bases and J gave up 2 bases, with 23 bases separating them. Time point reported: sample taken at primary tumor resection. No cell sorting; template was whole RNA from tumor, lung tissue or PBMC. The donor population consisted of about 75 patients with untreated, early-stage non-small cell lung cancer. All TCR cDNA molecules were individually tagged with a unique molecular identifier. TCRdb itself ran the 5' RACE reads through MiXCR, one entry per CDR3 protein. The sample records about 45,000 distinct CDR3 sequences, approximately 7% being singletons.

The receptor comes from a female donor with early-stage non-small cell lung cancer. The source was PBMCs, collected at surgery. This chain connects TRBV20-1 to TRBJ1-5; D perhaps matches TRBD1 (5 bases). CDR3 sequence reads: CSASSGTENFLGNQPQHF. The CDR3, as DNA: TGCAGTGCTAGCTCCGGGACGGAGAATTTCCTGGGCAATCAGCCCCAGCATTTT.